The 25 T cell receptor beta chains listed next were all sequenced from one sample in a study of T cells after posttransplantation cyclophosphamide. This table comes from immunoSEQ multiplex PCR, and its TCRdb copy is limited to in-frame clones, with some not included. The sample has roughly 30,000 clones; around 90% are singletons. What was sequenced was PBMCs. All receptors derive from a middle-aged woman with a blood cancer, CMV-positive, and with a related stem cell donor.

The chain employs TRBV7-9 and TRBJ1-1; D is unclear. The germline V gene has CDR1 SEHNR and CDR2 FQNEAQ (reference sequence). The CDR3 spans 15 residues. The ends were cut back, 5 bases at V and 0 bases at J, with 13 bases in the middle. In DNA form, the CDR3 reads TGTGCCAGCAGCCCCGACTCCGCAGTGAACACTGAAGCTTTCTTT. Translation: CASSPDSAVNTEAFF.

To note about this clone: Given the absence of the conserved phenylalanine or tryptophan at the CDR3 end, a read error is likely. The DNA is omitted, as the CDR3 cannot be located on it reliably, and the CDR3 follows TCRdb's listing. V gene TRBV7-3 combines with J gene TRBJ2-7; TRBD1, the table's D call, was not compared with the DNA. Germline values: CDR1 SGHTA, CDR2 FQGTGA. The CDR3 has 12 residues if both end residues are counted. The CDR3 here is CASSLTNTASLQ.

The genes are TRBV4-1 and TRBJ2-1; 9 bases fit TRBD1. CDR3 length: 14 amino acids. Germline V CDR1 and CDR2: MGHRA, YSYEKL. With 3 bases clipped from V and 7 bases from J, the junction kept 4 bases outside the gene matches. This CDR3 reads CASSHFDRGNEQFF. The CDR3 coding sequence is TGCGCCAGCAGCCATTTCGACAGGGGGAATGAGCAGTTCTTC.

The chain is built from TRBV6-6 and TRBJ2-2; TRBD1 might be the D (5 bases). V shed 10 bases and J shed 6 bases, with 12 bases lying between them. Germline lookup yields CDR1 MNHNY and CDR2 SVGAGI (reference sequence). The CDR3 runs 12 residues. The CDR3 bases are TGTGCCAACCAGGGCGGATCCGGGGAGCTGTTTTTT. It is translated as CANQGGSGELFF.

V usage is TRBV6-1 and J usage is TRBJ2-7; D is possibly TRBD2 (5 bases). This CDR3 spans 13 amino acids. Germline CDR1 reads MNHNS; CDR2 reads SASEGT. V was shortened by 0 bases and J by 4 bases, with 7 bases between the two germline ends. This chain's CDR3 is CASSEARGYEQYF. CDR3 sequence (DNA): TGTGCCAGCAGTGAAGCACGAGGGTACGAGCAGTACTTC.

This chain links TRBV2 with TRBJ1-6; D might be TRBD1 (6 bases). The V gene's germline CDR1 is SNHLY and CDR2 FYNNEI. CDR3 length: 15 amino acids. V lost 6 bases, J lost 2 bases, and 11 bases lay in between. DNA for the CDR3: TGTGCCAGCAGAACAGGGCTTGCCTATAATTCACCCCTCCACTTT. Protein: CASRTGLAYNSPLHF.

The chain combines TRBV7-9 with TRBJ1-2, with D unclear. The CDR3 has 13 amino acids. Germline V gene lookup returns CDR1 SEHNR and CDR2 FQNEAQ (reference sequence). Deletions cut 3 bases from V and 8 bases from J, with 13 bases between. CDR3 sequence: CASSLARVYGYTF. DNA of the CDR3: TGTGCCAGCAGCTTGGCGAGGGTGTACGGCTACACCTTC.

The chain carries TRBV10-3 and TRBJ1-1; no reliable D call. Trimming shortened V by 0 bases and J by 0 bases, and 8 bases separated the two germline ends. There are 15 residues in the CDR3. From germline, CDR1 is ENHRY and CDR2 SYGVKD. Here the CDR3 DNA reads TGTGCCATCAGTGAGTCGAGGCAGTTGAACACTGAAGCTTTCTTT. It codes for CAISESRQLNTEAFF.

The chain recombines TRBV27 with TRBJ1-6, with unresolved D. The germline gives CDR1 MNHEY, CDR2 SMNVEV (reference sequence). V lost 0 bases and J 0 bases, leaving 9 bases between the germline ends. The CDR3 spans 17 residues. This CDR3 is CASSLSWGDSYNSPLHF. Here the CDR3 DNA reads TGTGCCAGCAGTTTATCGTGGGGAGACTCCTATAATTCACCCCTCCACTTT.

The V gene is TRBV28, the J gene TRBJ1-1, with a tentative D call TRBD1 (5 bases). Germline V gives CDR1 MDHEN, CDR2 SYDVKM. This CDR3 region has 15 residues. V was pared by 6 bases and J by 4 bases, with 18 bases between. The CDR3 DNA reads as TGTGCCAGCAGCCGGGGGGGGACCCTGAGCACTGAAGCTTTCTTT. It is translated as CASSRGGTLSTEAFF. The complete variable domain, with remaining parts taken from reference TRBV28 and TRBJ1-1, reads DVKVTQSSRYLVKRTGEKVFLECVQDMDHENMFWYRQDPGLGLRLIYFSYDVKMKEKGDIPEGYSVSREKKERFSLILESASTNQTSMYLCASSRGGTLSTEAFFGQGTRLTVV.

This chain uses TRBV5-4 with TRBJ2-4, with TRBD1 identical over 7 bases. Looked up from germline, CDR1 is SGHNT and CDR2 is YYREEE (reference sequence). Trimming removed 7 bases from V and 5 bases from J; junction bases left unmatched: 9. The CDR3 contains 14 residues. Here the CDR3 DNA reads TGTGCCAGCGGACGACAGGGCCTCGAAAACATTCAGTACTTC. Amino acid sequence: CASGRQGLENIQYF.

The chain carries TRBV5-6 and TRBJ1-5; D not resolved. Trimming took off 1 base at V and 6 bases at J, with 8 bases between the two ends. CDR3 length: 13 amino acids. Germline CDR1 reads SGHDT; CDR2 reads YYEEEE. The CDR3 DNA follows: TGTGCCAGCAGCTTGAGAGCGGGTCAGCCCCAGCATTTT. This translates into CASSLRAGQPQHF. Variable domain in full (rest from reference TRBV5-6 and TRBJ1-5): DAGVTQSPTHLIKTRGQQVTLRCSPKSGHDTVSWYQQALGQGPQFIFQYYEEEERQRGNFPDRFSGHQFPNYSSELNVNALLLGDSALYLCASSLRAGQPQHFGDGTRLSIL.

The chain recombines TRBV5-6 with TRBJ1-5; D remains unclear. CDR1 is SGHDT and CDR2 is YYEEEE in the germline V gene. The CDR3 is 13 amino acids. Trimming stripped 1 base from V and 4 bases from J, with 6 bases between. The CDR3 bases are TGTGCCAGCAGCTTGTGGGCTAATCAGCCCCAGCATTTT. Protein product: CASSLWANQPQHF. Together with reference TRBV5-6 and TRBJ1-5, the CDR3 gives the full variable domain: DAGVTQSPTHLIKTRGQQVTLRCSPKSGHDTVSWYQQALGQGPQFIFQYYEEEERQRGNFPDRFSGHQFPNYSSELNVNALLLGDSALYLCASSLWANQPQHFGDGTRLSIL.

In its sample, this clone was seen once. The CDR3 sequence: CSVGDRNTEAFF. CDR3 nucleotides: TGCAGCGTTGGGGACAGAAACACTGAAGCTTTCTTT. The V call is TRBV29-1, the J call TRBJ1-1; 7 bases map to TRBD1. Germline CDR1 reads SQVTM; CDR2 reads ANQGSEA. The junction had 1 base not matched to a gene; V was cut back by 4 bases and J by 2 bases. This CDR3 comprises 12 residues.

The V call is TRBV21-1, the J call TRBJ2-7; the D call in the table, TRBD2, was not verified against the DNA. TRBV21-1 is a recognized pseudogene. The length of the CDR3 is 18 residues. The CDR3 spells CASSKVKLARAASYEQYF. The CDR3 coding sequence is TGTGCCAGCAGCAAAGTTAAACTTGCTCGAGCGGCTTCCTACGAGCAGTACTTC.

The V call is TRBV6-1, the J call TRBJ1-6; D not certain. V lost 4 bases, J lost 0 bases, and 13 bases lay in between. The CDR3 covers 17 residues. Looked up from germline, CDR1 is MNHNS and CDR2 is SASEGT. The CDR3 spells CASSGPQASSYNSPLHF. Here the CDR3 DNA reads TGTGCCAGCAGTGGGCCCCAAGCGAGCTCCTATAATTCACCCCTCCACTTT.

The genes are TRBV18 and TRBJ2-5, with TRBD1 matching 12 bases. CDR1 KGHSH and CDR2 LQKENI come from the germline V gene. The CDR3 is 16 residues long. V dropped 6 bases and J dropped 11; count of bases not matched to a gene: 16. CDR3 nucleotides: TGTGCCAGCTCGCCAGTTTCGGGACAGGGGGCGCCTGAGCAGTACTTC. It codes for CASSPVSGQGAPEQYF.

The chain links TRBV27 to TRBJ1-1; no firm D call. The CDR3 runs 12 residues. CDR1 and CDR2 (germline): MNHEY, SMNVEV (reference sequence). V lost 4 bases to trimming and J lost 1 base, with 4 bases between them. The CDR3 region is CASSSGNTEAFF. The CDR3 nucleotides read TGTGCCAGCAGTTCGGGGAACACTGAAGCTTTCTTT.

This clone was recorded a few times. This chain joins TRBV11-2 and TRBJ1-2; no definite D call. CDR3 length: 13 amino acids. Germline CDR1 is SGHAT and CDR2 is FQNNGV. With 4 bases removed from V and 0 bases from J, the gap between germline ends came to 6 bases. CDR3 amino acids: CASSSVTNYGYTF. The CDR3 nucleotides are TGTGCCAGCAGCTCCGTAACTAACTATGGCTACACCTTC.

CDR3 sequence (DNA): TGTGCCAGCAGTTTATCTGTCGTAGAGAACACTGAAGCTTTCTTT. The encoded protein is CASSLSVVENTEAFF. The rearrangement uses TRBV27 and TRBJ1-1; D not certain. From germline, CDR1 is MNHEY and CDR2 SMNVEV (reference sequence). The CDR3 is 15 amino acids. With 0 bases removed from V and 1 base from J, the gap between germline ends came to 9 bases.

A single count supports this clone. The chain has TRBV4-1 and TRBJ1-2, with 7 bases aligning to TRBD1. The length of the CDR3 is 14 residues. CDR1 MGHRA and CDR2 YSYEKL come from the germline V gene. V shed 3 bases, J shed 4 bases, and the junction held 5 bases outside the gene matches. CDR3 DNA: TGCGCCAGCAGCCACCCCTGGGACAGCTATGGCTACACCTTC. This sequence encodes CASSHPWDSYGYTF.

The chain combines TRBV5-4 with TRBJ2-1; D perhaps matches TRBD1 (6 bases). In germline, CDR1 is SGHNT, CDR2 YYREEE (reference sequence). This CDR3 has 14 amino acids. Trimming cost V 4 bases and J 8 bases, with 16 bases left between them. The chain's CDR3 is CASSALQGEDEQFF. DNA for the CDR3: TGTGCCAGCAGCGCCTTACAGGGAGAGGATGAGCAGTTCTTC.

CDR3 in amino acids: CASMEGKANYGYTF. In nucleotides, the CDR3 is TGTGCCAGCATGGAGGGGAAGGCGAACTATGGCTACACCTTC. The chain joins TRBV2 to TRBJ1-2; possibly TRBD1 for D (5 bases). Trimming took 7 bases from V and 2 from J, leaving 14 bases between them. The CDR3 length is 14 residues. Looked up from germline, CDR1 is SNHLY and CDR2 is FYNNEI.

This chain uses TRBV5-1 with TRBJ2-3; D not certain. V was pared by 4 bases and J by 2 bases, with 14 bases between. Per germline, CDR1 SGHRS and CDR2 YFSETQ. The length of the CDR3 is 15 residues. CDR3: CASSPTHPITDTQYF. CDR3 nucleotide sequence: TGCGCCAGCAGCCCTACCCATCCCATCACAGATACGCAGTATTTT.

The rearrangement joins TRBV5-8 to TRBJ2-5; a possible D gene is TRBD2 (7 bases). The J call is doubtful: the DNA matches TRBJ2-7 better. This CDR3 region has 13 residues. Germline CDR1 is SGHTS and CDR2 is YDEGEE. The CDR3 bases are TGTGCCAGCAGCCGCGGGGGCGGGTACGAGCAGTACTTC. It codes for CASSRGGGYEQYF.